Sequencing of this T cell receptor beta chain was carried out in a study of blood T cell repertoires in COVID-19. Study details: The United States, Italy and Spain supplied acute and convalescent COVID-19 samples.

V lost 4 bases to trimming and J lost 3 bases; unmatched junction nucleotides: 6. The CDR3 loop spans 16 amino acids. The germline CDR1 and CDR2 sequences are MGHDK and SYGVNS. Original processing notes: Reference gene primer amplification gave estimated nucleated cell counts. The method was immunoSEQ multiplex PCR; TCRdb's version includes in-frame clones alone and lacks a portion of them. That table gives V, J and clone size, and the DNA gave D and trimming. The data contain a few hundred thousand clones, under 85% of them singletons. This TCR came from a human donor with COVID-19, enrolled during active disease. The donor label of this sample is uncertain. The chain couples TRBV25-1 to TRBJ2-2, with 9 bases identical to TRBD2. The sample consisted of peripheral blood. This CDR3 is CASSGPGGRDTGELFF. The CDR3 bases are TGTGCCAGCAGTGGCCCGGGCGGGAGGGACACCGGGGAGCTGTTTTTT.